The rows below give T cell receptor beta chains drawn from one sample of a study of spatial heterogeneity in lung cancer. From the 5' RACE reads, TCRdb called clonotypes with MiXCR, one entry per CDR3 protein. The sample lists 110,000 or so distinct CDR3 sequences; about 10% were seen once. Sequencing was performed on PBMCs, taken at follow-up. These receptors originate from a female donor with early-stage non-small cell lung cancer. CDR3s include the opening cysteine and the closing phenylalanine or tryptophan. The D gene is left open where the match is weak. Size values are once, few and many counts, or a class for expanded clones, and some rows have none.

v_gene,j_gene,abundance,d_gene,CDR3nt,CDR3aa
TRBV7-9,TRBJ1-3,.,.,TGTGCCAGCAGAAAGTCTGGACAGACCTCTGGAAACACCATATATTTT,CASRKSGQTSGNTIYF
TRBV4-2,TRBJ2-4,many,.,TGTGCCAGCAGCCAAGAAAGCGAAGTGGCCAAAAACATTCAGTACTTC,CASSQESEVAKNIQYF
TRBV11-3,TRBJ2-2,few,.,TGTGCCAGCAGCCCTAGCCGGCAGTTCACCGGGGAGCTGTTTTTT,CASSPSRQFTGELFF
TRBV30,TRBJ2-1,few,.,TGTGCCTGGAGTGTCGCGAGGGAGCAGTTCTTC,CAWSVAREQFF
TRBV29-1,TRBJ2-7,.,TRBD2,TGCAGCGTTGACTCAACTAGCGGAGGATCCTACGAGCAGTACTTC,CSVDSTSGGSYEQYF
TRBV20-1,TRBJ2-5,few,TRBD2,TGCAGTGCAAAAGCGGGAGAGGGAGAGACCCAGTACTTC,CSAKAGEGETQYF
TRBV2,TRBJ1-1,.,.,TGTGCCAGTCTATGGAGGGCAGTCAAGAACACTGAAGCTTTCTTT,CASLWRAVKNTEAFF
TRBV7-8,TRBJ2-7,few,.,TGTGCCAGCAGCCCTACTAGTGTGCAGTACTTC,CASSPTSVQYF
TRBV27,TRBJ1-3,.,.,TGTGCCAGCAGTTTGAGGGAAGGAAACACCATATATTTT,CASSLREGNTIYF
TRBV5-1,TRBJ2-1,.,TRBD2,TGCGCCAGCAGCTTGGAAGGACTAGCGGGATCCTACAATGAGCAGTTCTTC,CASSLEGLAGSYNEQFF
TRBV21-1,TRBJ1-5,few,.,TGTGCCAGCAGCAAAGGAGCAGGGGGCGTTAATCAGCCCCAGCATTTT,CASSKGAGGVNQPQHF
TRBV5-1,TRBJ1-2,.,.,TGCGCCAGCAGCTTGGAGGCTCAGACTCACTATGGCTACACCTTC,CASSLEAQTHYGYTF
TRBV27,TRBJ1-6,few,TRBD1,TGTGCCAGCAGGCCAAACAGGGGCAATTCACCCCTCCACTTT,CASRPNRGNSPLHF
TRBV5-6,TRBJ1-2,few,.,TGTGCCAGCAGTCCGGCCGAGGAAGATGGCTACACCTTC,CASSPAEEDGYTF
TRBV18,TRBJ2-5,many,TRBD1,TGTGCCAGCTCACCCGGGACAGGGCAGGAGACCCAGTACTTC,CASSPGTGQETQYF
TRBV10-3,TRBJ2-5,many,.,TGTGCCATCAGTGAGTCAAGGACAGCCCACCAAGAGACCCAGTACTTC,CAISESRTAHQETQYF
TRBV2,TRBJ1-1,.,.,TGTGCCAGCGGAAATTCCGGGAGAACTGAAGCTTTCTTT,CASGNSGRTEAFF
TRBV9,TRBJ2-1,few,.,TGTGCCAGCAGCGTATCCCCTACGGGCTACAATGAGCAGTTCTTC,CASSVSPTGYNEQFF
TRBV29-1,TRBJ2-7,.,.,TGCAGCGTTCCGTCGGACGGAGTCAGGGACGAGCAGTACTTC,CSVPSDGVRDEQYF
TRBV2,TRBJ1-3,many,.,TGTGCCAGCAGTGAGGGGGAGTCCAACTCTGGAAACACCATATATTTT,CASSEGESNSGNTIYF
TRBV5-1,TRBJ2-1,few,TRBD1,TGCGCCAGCAGGGGACAGGGGGTGAACAATGAGCAGTTCTTC,CASRGQGVNNEQFF
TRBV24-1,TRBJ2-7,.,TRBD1,TGTGCCACCAGTGAAAGACAGGGGGCCTTCAACGAGCAGTACTTC,CATSERQGAFNEQYF
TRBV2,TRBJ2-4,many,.,TGTGCCAGCAGTGAAGCGGGTGGGAGGCGGACCAAAAACATTCAGTACTTC,CASSEAGGRRTKNIQYF
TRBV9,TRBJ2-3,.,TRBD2,TGTGCCAGCAGCGTAGGTAGCGGGACGGTAGATACGCAGTATTTT,CASSVGSGTVDTQYF
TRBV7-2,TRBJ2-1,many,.,TGTGCCAGCAGCCGTGTTCATGAGCAGTTCTTC,CASSRVHEQFF
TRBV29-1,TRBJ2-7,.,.,TGCAGCGTTCGGAGTGGGGGGCCCTCCTACGAGCAGTACTTC,CSVRSGGPSYEQYF
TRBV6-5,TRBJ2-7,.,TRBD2,TGTGCCAGCAGACCCCAGTCGGGGGGAACCTACGAGCAGTACTTC,CASRPQSGGTYEQYF
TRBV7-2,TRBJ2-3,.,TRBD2,TGTGCCAGCAGCTTGAAACTAGCGGGAGCCACAGATACGCAGTATTTT,CASSLKLAGATDTQYF
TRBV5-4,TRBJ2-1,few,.,TGTGCCAGCAGCTTCGGTCATCCCGACAATGAGCAGTTCTTC,CASSFGHPDNEQFF
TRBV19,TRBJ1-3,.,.,TGTGCCAGTAGTTCAAGCGCCACCTCTGGAAACACCATATATTTT,CASSSSATSGNTIYF
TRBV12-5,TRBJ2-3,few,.,TGTGCTAGTGGTTTGGTACGTGGCGGGCAGGGCACAGATACGCAGTATTTT,CASGLVRGGQGTDTQYF
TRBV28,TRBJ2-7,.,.,TGTGCCAGCGTGGGGCGAAGCTCCTACGAGCAGTACTTC,CASVGRSSYEQYF
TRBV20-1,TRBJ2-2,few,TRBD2,TGCAGTGCTAGACCTCGCGGGGGACCGAACACCGGGGAGCTGTTTTTT,CSARPRGGPNTGELFF
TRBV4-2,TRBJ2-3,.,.,TGTGCCAGCAGCCAAGATTATTTAAATCGCGGTCTGGGAAAAGATACGCAGTATTTT,CASSQDYLNRGLGKDTQYF
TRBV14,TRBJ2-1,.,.,TGTGCCAGCAGCCAAGGTACAGGGATCACTGAGCAGTTCTTC,CASSQGTGITEQFF
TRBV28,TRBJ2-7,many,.,TGTGCCAGCAGCCTCGGTCGCGATAGCCAATACGAGCAGTACTTC,CASSLGRDSQYEQYF
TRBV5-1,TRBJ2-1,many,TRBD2,TGCGCCAGCAGCTTGGCTAGCGGGATTTACAATGAGCAGTTCTTC,CASSLASGIYNEQFF
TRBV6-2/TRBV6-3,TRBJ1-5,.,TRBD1,TGTGCCAGCAGACAGGGGGCCCGTCAGCCCCAGCATTTT,CASRQGARQPQHF
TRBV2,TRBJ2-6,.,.,TGTGCCAGCAGTGAATCGGACACTGGGGCCAACGTCCTGACTTTC,CASSESDTGANVLTF
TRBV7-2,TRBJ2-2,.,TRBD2,TGTGCCAGCAGCTTAAGGCCTAGGGGAGGGAGCACCGGGGAGCTGTTTTTT,CASSLRPRGGSTGELFF
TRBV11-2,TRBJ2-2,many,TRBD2,TGTGCCAGCAGCAATCAGCTAGCGGACTACACCGGGGAGCTGTTTTTT,CASSNQLADYTGELFF
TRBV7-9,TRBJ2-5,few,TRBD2,TGTGCCAGCAGCCCGAGTAGGCTAGCGGGAGCTGAAGAGACCCAGTACTTC,CASSPSRLAGAEETQYF
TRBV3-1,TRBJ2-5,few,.,TGTGCCAGCAGCCGAACCTCCCTGGGAGAGACCCAGTACTTC,CASSRTSLGETQYF
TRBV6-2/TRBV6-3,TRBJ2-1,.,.,TGTGCCAGCCGATACTCCTACAATGAGCAGTTCTTC,CASRYSYNEQFF
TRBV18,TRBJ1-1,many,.,TGTGCCAGCTCACGGGCGAGCGATGGAACTGAAGCTTTCTTT,CASSRASDGTEAFF
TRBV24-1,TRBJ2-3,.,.,TGTGCCACCAGTGTGGGCAGCATTAGCACAGATACGCAGTATTTT,CATSVGSISTDTQYF